Following are 3 T cell receptor beta chains from one sample sequenced in a study of Graves' ophthalmopathy and Graves' hyperthyroidism. Beta-chain TCR CDR3 regions were amplified from RNA transcripts. An initial RT-PCR round employing HTBI primers preceded a second-round multiplex PCR. TCRdb re-called the multiplex PCR reads through MiXCR, storing one row per CDR3 protein. The data show around 1.1 million distinct CDR3 sequences, 35% to 40% seen once. The sequencing sample was made of peripheral blood or thyroid tissue (not recorded which). The receptors here all came from an adult man with Graves' hyperthyroidism.

The chain couples TRBV5-1 to TRBJ2-5, with TRBD2 matching over 9 bases. Trimming cost V 1 base and J 4 bases; bases outside gene matches: 14. Germline CDR1 reads SGHRS; CDR2 reads YFSETQ. This CDR3 has 18 amino acids. CDR3: CASSLRGAGGPSRETQYF. The CDR3 DNA reads TGCGCCAGCAGCTTGAGGGGAGCGGGGGGCCCCTCCCGAGAGACCCAGTACTTC.

The chain uses TRBV2 and TRBJ1-6, with TRBD1 matching over 9 bases. Per the germline V gene, CDR1 is SNHLY and CDR2 is FYNNEI. The CDR3 extends over 14 amino acids. The CDR3 coding sequence is TGTGCTCCCAAGTGGACAGGGGATAATTCACCCCTCCACTTT. It yields the protein CAPKWTGDNSPLHF.

This clonotype came up a few times. The rearrangement uses TRBV19 and TRBJ2-6; TRBD1 aligns across 7 bases. The V segment lost 3 bases and the J segment 4 bases; nucleotides outside the gene matches: 3. Looked up from germline, CDR1 is LNHDA and CDR2 is SQIVND (reference sequence). CDR3 length equals 15 residues. The CDR3 is CASSIPGQGANVLTF. Written as DNA, the CDR3 is TGTGCCAGTAGTATTCCGGGACAGGGGGCCAACGTCCTGACTTTC. The entire variable domain, with the rest obtained from reference TRBV19 and TRBJ2-6, is as follows: DGGITQSPKYLFRKEGQNVTLSCEQNLNHDAMYWYRQDPGQGLRLIYYSQIVNDFQKGDIAEGYSVSREKKESFPLTVTSAQKNPTAFYLCASSIPGQGANVLTFGAGSRLTVL.